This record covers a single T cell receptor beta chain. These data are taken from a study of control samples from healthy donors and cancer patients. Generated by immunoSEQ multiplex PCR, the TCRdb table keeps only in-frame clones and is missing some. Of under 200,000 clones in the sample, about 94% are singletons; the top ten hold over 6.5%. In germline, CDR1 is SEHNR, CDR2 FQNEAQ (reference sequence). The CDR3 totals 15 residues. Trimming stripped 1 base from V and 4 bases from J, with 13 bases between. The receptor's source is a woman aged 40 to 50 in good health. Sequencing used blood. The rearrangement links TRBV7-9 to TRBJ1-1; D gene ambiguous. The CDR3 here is CASSLDVLIPTEAFF. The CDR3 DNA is TGTGCCAGCAGCTTAGACGTCTTAATCCCCACTGAAGCTTTCTTT. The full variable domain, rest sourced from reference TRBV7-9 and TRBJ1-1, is DTGVSQNPRHKITKRGQNVTFRCDPISEHNRLYWYRQTLGQGPEFLTYFQNEAQLEKSRLLSDRFSAERPKGSFSTLEIQRTEQGDSAMYLCASSLDVLIPTEAFFGQGTRLTVV.